The clone carrying this T cell receptor (beta chain) has only a few counts. The sample originates from a study of CD8 T cells in ankylosing spondylitis. The length of the CDR3 is 13 residues. V was cut by 6 bases and J by 6 bases, with 14 bases left in between. Looked up from germline, CDR1 is SNHLY and CDR2 is FYNNEI. Each CDR3 protein gets one entry after TCRdb re-called the 5' RACE reads with MiXCR. The data show about 400,000 distinct CDR3 sequences, more than 20% seen once. The chain joins TRBV2 to TRBJ1-1, with a weak D call TRBD1 (5 bases). Sequencing used blood, either unsorted or a sorted T cell fraction (not recorded which). This TCR was sampled from a male donor with ankylosing spondylitis or in good health (not recorded which). This CDR3 is CASSGPGRAEAFF. In nucleotides, the CDR3 is TGTGCCAGCAGCGGACCGGGGCGGGCTGAAGCTTTCTTT.